Detailed here is one T cell receptor beta chain. This clone has only a few counts. The antigen it binds to is not known. Per-base quality was not reported, and no clone a single base away is much larger than it. The library was generated by the immunoSEQ multiplex PCR assay. A mixture of 60 forward primers for TCR Vbeta segments and 13 reverse primers for TCR Jbeta segments was used in the multiplex PCR. The CDR3 region of rearranged TCR beta genes was amplified from genomic DNA by a multiplex PCR assay. Amplified TCR beta libraries were sequenced as 87-base-pair reads on the Illumina HiSeq System. The authors' pipeline ran thus. A later analysis tallied about 77 million unique TCR beta chains across the 700 or so repertoires, and some 12 million of those chains were shared by two or more donors. Raw reads were error-corrected and collapsed into unique sequences with a nearest-neighbor algorithm that merged closely related sequences to remove PCR and sequencing errors. Alignment of CDR3 sequences to IMGT reference sequences was used to assign V, D and J gene segments. For a sequence to be retained, at least a six-nucleotide match to both a V gene segment and a J gene segment was required. Rearrangements were classified as productive when the CDR3 lacked stop codons and remained in frame with V and J, and all other rearrangements were classified as non-productive. Following IMGT convention, CDR3 was defined as the stretch from the second conserved V-encoded cysteine up to the conserved J-encoded phenylalanine. Sequences without an unambiguous match to a single V gene segment were excluded from the earlier analysis of 587 of the donors. An earlier analysis of 587 of the donors classified V segments as functional when productive rearrangements were above 56.7% and as segregating when the standard deviation between donors was above 5%. A statistical classification framework was built for diagnosing cytomegalovirus status from the catalog of TCR beta chain sequences. A later analysis assigned V and J genes by comparing TCR nucleotide sequences with IMGT/GENE-DB human TR gene sequences. A later analysis assigned CDR3 sequences and most-parsimonious VDJ recombination scenarios with the TCRdist pipeline. In a later analysis, each TCR beta chain was defined by its CDR3 amino acid sequence together with its V-gene family, and reads lacking a unique V-gene family were excluded. In a later analysis, 450 to 600 highly shared, low-generation-probability nucleotide sequences were removed to address suspected cross-contamination and a sequencing artifact. In a later analysis, a clonal expansion index was calculated for each public chain from normalized within-repertoire ranks of inferred template counts. A later analysis computed generation probabilities with a VDJ recombination model fitted to out-of-frame rearrangements, and checked the results against IGoR. In a later analysis, TCR-TCR, TCR-HLA and TCR-CMV co-occurrence was scored with hypergeometric tests, and a repertoire-size bias correction was applied to TCR pairs. A later analysis estimated false discovery rates by permuting HLA or CMV assignments 20 times. In a later analysis, co-occurring TCRs were grouped using DBSCAN, with TCRdist sequence similarity added in when clustering inside HLA-allele-positive subsets. For co-occurrence clustering, repertoires with fewer than 30,000 or more than 120,000 public chains were excluded, along with five repertoires with anomalous nucleotide sharing. The source is immuneACCESS, and TCRdb retained only in-frame sequences with V and J called. Part of the clones is not carried over; for the studies checked, unresolved V genes explain less than half of this, and the remainder is unexplained. V, J and clone size are taken as reported in that table, and D and trimming were inferred from the DNA itself. The sample table shows over 100,000 clones, and about 80% are seen once. The top ten hold 5% to 6% of the sample.

The data stem from a study of cytomegalovirus exposure and HLA in healthy donors (dated by TCRdb to 2015 to 2018). Broadly, across the study: An earlier analysis of some 620 of the donors reported under 300 Gb of sequence data and 95 million to 120 million unique TCR beta sequences obtained from about 180 million T cells. To study patterns of TCR occurrence, a later analysis re-analyzed previously published TCR beta repertoires from under 750 donors and added high-resolution HLA genotyping. Every discovery cohort repertoire had been produced on one sequencing platform. To decide whether each TCR beta V gene segment behaved as functional or pseudogenic, an earlier analysis of 587 of the donors relied on high-throughput TCR beta sequencing. Across some 400 genotyped donors of the cohort, an average of roughly 250,000 unique TCR beta nucleotide sequences per donor were sequenced, and roughly 18% of those sequences were non-productive. Class I and class II HLA loci were covered by the typing at four-digit resolution. Donor age, sex, ethnicity and CMV serostatus were compiled together with the repertoire data. An early release covering approximately 600 HLA-typed donors comprised 300 to 350 gigabases of sequencing data and approximately 85 million unique TCR sequences. The study aimed to test whether signatures of past pathogen exposure could be identified by cataloging public T cell receptors. Typing coverage differed by locus: A, B, C, DRB1 and DQB1 were typed in roughly 620-640 donors, DQA1 in about 550, DPA1 in approximately 600, and DPB1 in just under 490. In the later analysis, no new phenotypic data were used to find candidate immune exposures; instead, reliance was placed on TCR beta sequences and their occurrence across donors. In a later genetic analysis, genome-wide SNP genotypes for about 65% of the 666 donors were used, and that subset was treated as a discovery cohort. High-throughput TCR immunosequencing, statistical association of individual TCRs with disease status, and machine learning were combined to predict cytomegalovirus infection status. Along with the 666-subject first cohort, a separate validation cohort of over a hundred different subjects was used. A handful of DR-DQ haplotypes were handled as single units for association and clustering because linkage in the cohort was strong. Of the roughly 400 genotyped donors, about 80% fell in the genetic ancestry cluster associated with self-reported Caucasian donors. The T cell repertoires of 550 to 850 subjects were profiled by immunosequencing and related to cytomegalovirus serostatus. What the authors observed across the whole study: In a later analysis, 16,951 TCR beta sequences were associated with specific HLA alleles at a false discovery rate of 0.05. A few of the identified cytomegalovirus-associated TCR beta chains were confirmed in vitro to be specific for cytomegalovirus antigens. Cytomegalovirus status was reported to be diagnosed by the classifier with high specificity and sensitivity in both the original and validation cohorts. A later genetic analysis reported fewer N-insertions in productive TCRs among donors in an Asian-associated ancestry cluster than the approximately 670-donor mean. A group of highly shared sequence variants was considered likely to be a technical artifact of the sequencing pipeline. Several of the top co-occurrence clusters appeared to be linked to parvovirus B19, influenza, CMV and Epstein-Barr virus, according to a later analysis. In the study, approximately 150 TCR beta chains were listed as associated with cytomegalovirus. An earlier analysis of roughly 570 of the donors showed that most TCR beta V segments appeared in productive rearrangements either about 87% or about 30% of the time, which broadly matched IMGT annotations. It was suggested by the authors that the approach could potentially be generalized to other disease states and immunological phenotypes. In this cohort, only TCR beta chains were sequenced, and detectable features were limited by the absence of alpha or paired-chain data. In a later analysis, the rate of TCR association differed among HLA loci, with DRB1 alleles having the most associated TCRs and HLA-C alleles having the fewest. A further reported finding was that TCR beta sequences accurately predicted the HLA-A and HLA-B alleles for most subjects in the first cohort. For the cohort, immune exposure information was limited to CMV serostatus. V-gene and J-gene trimming of TCR beta chains was associated with a missense DCLRE1C variant in a later genetic analysis, and the association was replicated in an independent cohort. When HLA alleles, especially DR and DQ, strongly co-occurred, TCR associations were difficult to assign to individual alleles. Roughly uniform sequencing depth across donors was assumed in presence/absence analyses, although this assumption may not hold. While some public TCRs were present in many individuals, most TCR sequences turned up only very rarely across donors. A later analysis found that most CMV-associated TCR beta chains appeared HLA-restricted, with HLA associations seemingly driven largely by CMV exposure. The earlier analysis of some 540 of the donors excluded some 16 rarely observed V segments, including chromosome 9 orphons, because counts were too low. Linkage disequilibrium might explain the correlated functional status among segregating V segments, but an unknown experimental factor could not be ruled out. Because HLA typing was missing for some donors at each locus, association tests included only the typed subset. In a later analysis, HLA-associated TCR beta chains were found to be more clonally expanded and to have lower generation probabilities than equally common non-associated chains.

The cohort was made up of approximately 670 healthy bone marrow donors. All cohort members were sampled while nominally healthy, although unrecorded immune exposures were likely present. The donor tested CMV seronegative and was one of the 352 seronegative cohort members. Every donor gave a peripheral blood sample, and the peripheral blood mononuclear cells from that sample were used for TCR beta sequencing. Genomic DNA extraction from the blood cell samples was performed with the Qiagen DNeasy Blood Extraction Kit. Sequencing was done on a sample of PBMCs. This TCR was sampled from a man aged 30 to 39 in good health and CMV-seronegative.

The nucleotide sequence reads as follows: TGTGCCAGCAGTTACGTCCGCAGTATAAACACTGAAGCTTTCTTT. It translates as CASSYVRSINTEAFF. Recombination connected TRBV6-5 to TRBJ1-1; no D segment can be confidently identified. The germline V gene sets CDR1 to MNHEY and CDR2 to SVGAGI. CDR3 length: 15 amino acids, cysteine to phenylalanine. Here the CDR3 DNA is all that survives: 45 bases in frame from base 1. The germline ends are 12 bases apart after V is trimmed by 2 bases and J by 2 bases.